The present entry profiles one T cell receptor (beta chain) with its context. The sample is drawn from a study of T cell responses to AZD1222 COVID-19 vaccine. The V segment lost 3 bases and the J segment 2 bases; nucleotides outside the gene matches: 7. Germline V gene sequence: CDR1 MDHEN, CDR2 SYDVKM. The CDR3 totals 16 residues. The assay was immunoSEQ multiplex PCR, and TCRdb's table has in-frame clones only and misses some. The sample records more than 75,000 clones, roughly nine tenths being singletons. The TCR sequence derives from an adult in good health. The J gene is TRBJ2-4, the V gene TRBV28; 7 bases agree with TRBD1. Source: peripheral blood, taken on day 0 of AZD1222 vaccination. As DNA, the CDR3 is TGTGCCAGCAGTTTTCCCGGGACAGAAACCAAAAACATTCAGTACTTC. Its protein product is CASSFPGTETKNIQYF.